The 10 T cell receptor beta chains presented below share a single source sample, sequenced in a study of T cells after yellow fever vaccination. From the 5' RACE reads, TCRdb called clonotypes with MiXCR, one entry per CDR3 protein. The repertoire consists of about 320,000 distinct CDR3 sequences, with over 3.5% occurring once and the leading ten covering just under 20%. Material: PBMCs, obtained 15 days after the yellow fever booster vaccination. The receptors come from a man younger than 35 who received the YFV17D yellow fever vaccine.

This clonotype has ten or more counts. The chain links TRBV7-2 to TRBJ2-1, with D possibly matching TRBD2 (7 bases). Trimming removed 2 bases from V and 12 bases from J, with 20 bases in between. The CDR3 has 15 amino acids. Germline CDR1 is SGHTA and CDR2 is FQGNSA. The CDR3 sequence: CASSLLSTRGEGQFF. Here the CDR3 DNA reads TGTGCCAGCAGCTTACTGAGTACGAGGGGGGAGGGGCAGTTCTTC.

This clonotype was detected ten times or more. The chain couples TRBV20-1 to TRBJ1-6, with D maybe TRBD1 (5 bases). This CDR3 contains 13 residues. V lost 2 bases and J lost 7, with 9 bases in between. The germline V gene encodes CDR1 DFQATT and CDR2 SNEGSKA (reference sequence). CDR3 nucleotide sequence: TGCAGTGCTAGACAGGGAGGGAATTCACCCCTCCACTTT. Residues: CSARQGGNSPLHF.

This clonotype was observed a few times. The CDR3 DNA follows: TGTGCCAGCGGCCCCGGGACAGCCTACACCTTC. Its translation: CASGPGTAYTF. The rearrangement joins TRBV5-6 to TRBJ1-2; 7 bases agree with TRBD1. Trimming took 7 bases from V and 10 from J; bases not matched to a gene: 7. Germline V gene sequence: CDR1 SGHDT, CDR2 YYEEEE. The CDR3 runs to 11 residues.

This clonotype occurred many times. This sequence joins TRBV27 and TRBJ1-6, with a possible D match to TRBD1 (5 bases). Germline CDR1 is MNHEY and CDR2 is SMNVEV (reference sequence). V lost 8 bases and J lost 5, with 19 bases in between. CDR3 length equals 16 residues. CDR3: CASPIGVLGDNSPLHF. The CDR3 DNA follows: TGTGCCAGCCCTATTGGGGTTCTGGGGGATAATTCACCCCTCCACTTT.

This clonotype was seen many times. This chain uses TRBV6-5 with TRBJ1-1; a weak D match, TRBD1 (5 bases). This CDR3 has 14 residues. V was pared by 3 bases and J by 5 bases, with 13 bases between. Looked up from germline, CDR1 is MNHEY and CDR2 is SVGAGI. The CDR3 region is CASSYSREVTEAFF. The CDR3 DNA reads as TGTGCCAGCAGTTATAGCAGGGAAGTGACTGAAGCTTTCTTT.

This clonotype was counted a few times. The gene calls are TRBV12-3 or TRBV12-4 and TRBJ1-1; D gene unclear. V was cut by 6 bases and J by 0 bases, with 11 bases left in between. The CDR3 contains 14 residues. This chain's CDR3 is CASRRFGMNTEAFF. The CDR3 coding sequence is TGTGCCAGCAGGAGGTTCGGCATGAACACTGAAGCTTTCTTT.

This clonotype came up a few times. The chain combines TRBV6-1 with TRBJ1-2; 7 bases line up with TRBD1. Germline V gives CDR1 MNHNS, CDR2 SASEGT. The J segment lost 5 bases and the V segment lost 1 base, leaving 4 bases of the junction unmatched. This CDR3 comprises 14 residues. The CDR3 coding sequence is TGTGCCAGCAGTGAAGAGGGGGCCAGTTATGGCTACACCTTC. This gives the protein CASSEEGASYGYTF.

This clonotype showed up just a few times. The gene calls are TRBV6-2 or TRBV6-3 and TRBJ2-2; D may correspond to TRBD1 or TRBD2 (5 bases each). Germline CDR1 reads MNHEY; CDR2 reads SVGEGT. This CDR3 comprises 16 residues. Between the trimmed V and J ends, which lost 1 base and 1 base, there was a span of 10 bases. Written as DNA, the CDR3 is TGTGCCAGCAGTTACTTGGGACCCCTGAACACCGGGGAGCTGTTTTTT. Its translation is CASSYLGPLNTGELFF.

This clonotype has ten or more counts. The CDR3 sequence: CSVGASGGAGQPQHF. DNA of the CDR3: TGCAGCGTTGGAGCCTCGGGGGGCGCGGGTCAGCCCCAGCATTTT. This chain uses TRBV29-1 with TRBJ1-5; D is perhaps TRBD1 (6 bases). Germline-derived CDR1 and CDR2 are SQVTM and ANQGSEA. CDR3 size: 15 residues. V lost 4 bases and J lost 6, with 19 bases in between.

This clonotype was seen at least ten times. The V and J genes are TRBV7-2 and TRBJ2-2, with 9 bases lining up with TRBD2. The V gene end was trimmed by 1 base and the J gene end by 0 bases; junction bases not matched to a gene: 0. CDR3 length: 16 residues. Germline lookup yields CDR1 SGHTA and CDR2 FQGNSA. The CDR3 nucleotides are TGTGCCAGCAGCTTAGGACTAGCGGCGAACACCGGGGAGCTGTTTTTT. Residues: CASSLGLAANTGELFF.